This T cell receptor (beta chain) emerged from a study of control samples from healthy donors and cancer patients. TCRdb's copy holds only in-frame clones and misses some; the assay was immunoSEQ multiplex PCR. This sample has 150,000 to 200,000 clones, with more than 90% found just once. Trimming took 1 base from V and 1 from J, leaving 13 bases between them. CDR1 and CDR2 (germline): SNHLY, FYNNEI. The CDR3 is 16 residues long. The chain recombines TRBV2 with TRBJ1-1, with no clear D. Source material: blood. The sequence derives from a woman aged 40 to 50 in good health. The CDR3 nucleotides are TGTGCCAGCAGTGAAGGGTTTGGGGTCGGGAACACTGAAGCTTTCTTT. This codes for CASSEGFGVGNTEAFF.